The entry that follows covers one TCR beta chain sequence. Its antigen is currently unknown. Germline values: CDR1 SEHNR, CDR2 FQNEAQ (reference sequence). The CDR3 sequence is 14 residues long. V lost 5 bases and J lost 0, with 8 bases in between. Libraries were prepared by immunoSEQ multiplex PCR; TCRdb keeps only in-frame clonotypes and omits some of them. The repertoire consists of about 98,000 clones, with around 88% occurring once and the leading ten covering about 4%. The entry originates in a study of cytomegalovirus exposure and HLA in healthy donors. General study findings and limits: Many donors shared some public TCRs, even though most TCR sequences were rare. Cytomegalovirus status was reportedly diagnosed by the classifier with high specificity and sensitivity.

This rearrangement joins TRBV7-9 to TRBJ2-1; D uncertain. The source of this sequence is a woman aged 25-40 years in good health and CMV-seronegative. The specimen was PBMCs. Here the CDR3 reads CASSPGPSYNEQFF. The DNA of the CDR3 is TGTGCCAGCAGCCCTGGCCCCTCCTACAATGAGCAGTTCTTC.